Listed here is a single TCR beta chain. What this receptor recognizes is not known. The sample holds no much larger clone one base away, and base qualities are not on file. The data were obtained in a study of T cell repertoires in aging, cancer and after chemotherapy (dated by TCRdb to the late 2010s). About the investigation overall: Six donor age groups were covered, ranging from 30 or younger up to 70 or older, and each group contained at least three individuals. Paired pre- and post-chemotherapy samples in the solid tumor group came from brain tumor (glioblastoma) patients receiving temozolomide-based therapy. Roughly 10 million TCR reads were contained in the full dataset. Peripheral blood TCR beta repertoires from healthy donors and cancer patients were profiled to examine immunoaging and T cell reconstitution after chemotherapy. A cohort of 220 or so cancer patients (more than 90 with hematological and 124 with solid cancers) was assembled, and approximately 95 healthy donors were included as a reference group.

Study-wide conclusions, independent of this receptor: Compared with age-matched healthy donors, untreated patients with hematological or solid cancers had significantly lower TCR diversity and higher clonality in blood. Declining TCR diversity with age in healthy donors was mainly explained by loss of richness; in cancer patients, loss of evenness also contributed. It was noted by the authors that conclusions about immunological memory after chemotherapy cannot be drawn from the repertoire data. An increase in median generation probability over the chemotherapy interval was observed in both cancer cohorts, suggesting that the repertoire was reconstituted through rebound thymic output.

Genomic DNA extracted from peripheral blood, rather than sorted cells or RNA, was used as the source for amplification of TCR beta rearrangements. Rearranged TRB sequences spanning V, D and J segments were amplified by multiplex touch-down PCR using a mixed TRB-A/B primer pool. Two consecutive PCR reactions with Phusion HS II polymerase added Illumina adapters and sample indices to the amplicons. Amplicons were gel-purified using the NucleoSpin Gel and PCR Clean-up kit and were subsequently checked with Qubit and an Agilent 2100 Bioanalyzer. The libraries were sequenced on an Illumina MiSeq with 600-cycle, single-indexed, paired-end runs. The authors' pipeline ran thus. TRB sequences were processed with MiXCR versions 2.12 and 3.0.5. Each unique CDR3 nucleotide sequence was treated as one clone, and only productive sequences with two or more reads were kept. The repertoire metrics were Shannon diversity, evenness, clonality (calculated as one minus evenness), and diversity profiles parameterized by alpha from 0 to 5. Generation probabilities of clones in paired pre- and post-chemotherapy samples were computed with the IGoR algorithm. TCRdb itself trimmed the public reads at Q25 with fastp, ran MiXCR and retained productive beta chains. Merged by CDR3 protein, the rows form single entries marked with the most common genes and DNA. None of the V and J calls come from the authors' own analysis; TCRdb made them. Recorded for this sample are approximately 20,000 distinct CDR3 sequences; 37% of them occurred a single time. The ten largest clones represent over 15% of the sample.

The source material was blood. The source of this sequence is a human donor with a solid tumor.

This receptor has the CDR3 CASRDRGYEQYF. The bases read TGTGCCAGTAGAGACAGGGGCTACGAGCAGTACTTC. The V and J genes are TRBV6-2 or TRBV6-3 and TRBJ2-3; TRBD1 aligns with 8 central bases. The DNA matches TRBJ2-7 better at its end, which makes the J call doubtful. Spanning cysteine to phenylalanine, the CDR3 consists of 12 amino acids. CDR3 DNA is the only sequence kept; it has 36 bases, read in frame from the first base. The germline V gene specifies MNHEY as CDR1 and SVGEGT as CDR2.